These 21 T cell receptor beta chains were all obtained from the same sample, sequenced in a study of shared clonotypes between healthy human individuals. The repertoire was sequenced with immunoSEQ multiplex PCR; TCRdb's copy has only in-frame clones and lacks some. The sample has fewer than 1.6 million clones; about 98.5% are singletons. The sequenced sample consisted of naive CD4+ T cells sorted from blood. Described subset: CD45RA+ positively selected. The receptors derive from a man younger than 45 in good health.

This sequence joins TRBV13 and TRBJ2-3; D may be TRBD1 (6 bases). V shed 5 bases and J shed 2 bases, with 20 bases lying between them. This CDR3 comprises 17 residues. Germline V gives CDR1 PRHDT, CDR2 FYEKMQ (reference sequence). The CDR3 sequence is CASSPPQGPPVTDTQYF. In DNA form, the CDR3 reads TGTGCCAGCAGCCCACCACAGGGACCCCCGGTCACAGATACGCAGTATTTT.

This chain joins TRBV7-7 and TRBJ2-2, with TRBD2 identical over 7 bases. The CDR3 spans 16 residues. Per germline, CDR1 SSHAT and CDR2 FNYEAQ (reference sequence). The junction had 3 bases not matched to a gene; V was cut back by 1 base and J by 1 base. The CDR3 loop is CASSLVLAGNTGELFF. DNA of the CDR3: TGTGCCAGCAGCTTAGTGTTAGCGGGGAACACCGGGGAGCTGTTTTTT.

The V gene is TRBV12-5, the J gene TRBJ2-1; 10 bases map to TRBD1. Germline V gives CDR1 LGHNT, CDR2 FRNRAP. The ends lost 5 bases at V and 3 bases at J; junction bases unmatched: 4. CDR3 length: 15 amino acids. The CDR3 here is CASGPGQGNYNEQFF. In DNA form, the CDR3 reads TGTGCTAGTGGTCCGGGACAGGGGAACTACAATGAGCAGTTCTTC. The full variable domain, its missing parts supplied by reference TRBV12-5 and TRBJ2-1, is DARVTQTPRHKVTEMGQEVTMRCQPILGHNTVFWYRQTMMQGLELLAYFRNRAPLDDSGMPKDRFSAEMPDATLATLKIQPSEPRDSAVYFCASGPGQGNYNEQFFGPGTRLTVL.

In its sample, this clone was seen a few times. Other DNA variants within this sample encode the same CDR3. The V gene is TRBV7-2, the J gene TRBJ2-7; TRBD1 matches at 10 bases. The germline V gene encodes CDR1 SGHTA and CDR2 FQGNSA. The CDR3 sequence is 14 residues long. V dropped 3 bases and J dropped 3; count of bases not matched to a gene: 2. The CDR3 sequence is CASSFRTGGYEQYF. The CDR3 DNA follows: TGTGCCAGCAGCTTTAGGACAGGGGGCTACGAGCAGTACTTC.

CDR3 in amino acids: CASSEVGRGQGEYQYF. Written as DNA, the CDR3 is TGTGCCAGCAGTGAAGTAGGTAGAGGACAGGGGGAATATCAGTACTTC. This sequence joins TRBV25-1 and TRBJ2-7; 10 bases are a match to TRBD1. The CDR3 is 16 residues long. Germline V gene lookup returns CDR1 MGHDK and CDR2 SYGVNS. J gave up 10 bases and V 2 bases, and 14 bases lay outside the gene matches.

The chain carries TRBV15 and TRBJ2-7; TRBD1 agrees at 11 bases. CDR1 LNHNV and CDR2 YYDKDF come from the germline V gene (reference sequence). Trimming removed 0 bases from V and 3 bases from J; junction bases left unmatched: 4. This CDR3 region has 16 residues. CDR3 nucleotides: TGTGCCACCAGCAGAGATCATGGGACAGGGGGCTACGAGCAGTACTTC. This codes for CATSRDHGTGGYEQYF.

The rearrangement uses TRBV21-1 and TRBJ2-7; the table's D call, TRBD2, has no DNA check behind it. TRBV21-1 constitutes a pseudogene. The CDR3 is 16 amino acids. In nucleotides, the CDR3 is TGTGCCAGCAGCATGAGGAGGGCTCTAGTAACATACGAGCAGTACTTC. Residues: CASSMRRALVTYEQYF.

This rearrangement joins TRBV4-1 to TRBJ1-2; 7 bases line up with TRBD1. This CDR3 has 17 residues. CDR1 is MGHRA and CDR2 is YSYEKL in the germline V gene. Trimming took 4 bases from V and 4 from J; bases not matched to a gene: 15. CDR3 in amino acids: CASSPFPSDRLIYGYTF. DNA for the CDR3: TGCGCCAGCAGCCCCTTCCCCTCGGACAGGTTGATCTATGGCTACACCTTC.

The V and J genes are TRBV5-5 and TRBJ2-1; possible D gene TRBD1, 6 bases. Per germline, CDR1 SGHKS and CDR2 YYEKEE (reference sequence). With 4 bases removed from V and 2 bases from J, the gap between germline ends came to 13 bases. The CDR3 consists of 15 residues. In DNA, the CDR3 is TGTGCCAGCAGCCGTTACAGGGACGCCTACAATGAGCAGTTCTTC. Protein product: CASSRYRDAYNEQFF.

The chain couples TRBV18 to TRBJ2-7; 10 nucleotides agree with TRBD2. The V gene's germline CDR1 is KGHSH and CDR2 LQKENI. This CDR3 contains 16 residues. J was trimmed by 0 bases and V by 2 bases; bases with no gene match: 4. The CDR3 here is CASSPMASGSSYEQYF. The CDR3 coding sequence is TGTGCCAGCTCACCAATGGCTAGCGGGAGCTCCTACGAGCAGTACTTC. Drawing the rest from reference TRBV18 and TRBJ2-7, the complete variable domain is NAGVMQNPRHLVRRRGQEARLRCSPMKGHSHVYWYRQLPEEGLKFMVYLQKENIIDESGMPKERFSAEFPKEGPSILRIQQVVRGDSAAYFCASSPMASGSSYEQYFGPGTRLTVT.

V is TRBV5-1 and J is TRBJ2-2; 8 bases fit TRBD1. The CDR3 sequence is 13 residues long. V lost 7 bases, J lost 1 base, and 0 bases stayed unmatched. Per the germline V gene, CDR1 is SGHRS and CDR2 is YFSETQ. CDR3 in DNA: TGCGCCAGCGGGACAGGGAACACCGGGGAGCTGTTTTTT. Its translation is CASGTGNTGELFF.

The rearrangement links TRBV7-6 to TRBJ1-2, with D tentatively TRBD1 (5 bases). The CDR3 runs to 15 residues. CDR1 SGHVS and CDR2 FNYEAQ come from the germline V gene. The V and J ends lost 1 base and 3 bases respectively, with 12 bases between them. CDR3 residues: CASSLGQGSDYGYTF. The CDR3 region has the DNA TGTGCCAGCAGCTTAGGTCAGGGCTCTGACTATGGCTACACCTTC.

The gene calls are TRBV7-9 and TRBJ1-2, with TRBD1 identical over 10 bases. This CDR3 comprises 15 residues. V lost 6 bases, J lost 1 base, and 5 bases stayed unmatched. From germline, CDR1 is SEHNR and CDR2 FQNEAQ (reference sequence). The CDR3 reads CASRPGTGDNYGYTF. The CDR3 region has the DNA TGTGCCAGCAGGCCCGGGACAGGGGATAACTATGGCTACACCTTC.

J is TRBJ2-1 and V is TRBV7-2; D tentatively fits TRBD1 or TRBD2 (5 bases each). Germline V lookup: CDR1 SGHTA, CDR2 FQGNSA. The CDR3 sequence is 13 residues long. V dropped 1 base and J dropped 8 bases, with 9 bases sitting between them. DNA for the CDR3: TGTGCCAGCAGCTTAGTCGGGACCTATGAGCAGTTCTTC. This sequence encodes CASSLVGTYEQFF.

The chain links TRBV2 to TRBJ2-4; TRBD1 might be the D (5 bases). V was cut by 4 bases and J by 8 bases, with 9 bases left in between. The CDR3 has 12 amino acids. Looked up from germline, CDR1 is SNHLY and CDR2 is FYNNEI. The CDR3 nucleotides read TGTGCCAGCAGTGGGCAGGGCGACATTCAGTACTTC. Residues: CASSGQGDIQYF.

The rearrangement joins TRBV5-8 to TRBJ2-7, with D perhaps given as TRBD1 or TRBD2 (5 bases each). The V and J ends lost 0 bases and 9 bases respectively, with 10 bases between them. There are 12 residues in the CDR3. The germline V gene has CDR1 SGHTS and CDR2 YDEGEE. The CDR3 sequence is CASSLGGVGQYF. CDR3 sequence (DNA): TGTGCCAGCAGCTTGGGAGGGGTAGGGCAGTACTTC.

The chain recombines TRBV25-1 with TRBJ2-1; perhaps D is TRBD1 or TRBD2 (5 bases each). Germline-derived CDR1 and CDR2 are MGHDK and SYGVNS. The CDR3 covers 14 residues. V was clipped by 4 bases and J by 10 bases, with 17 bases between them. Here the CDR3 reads CASSGGLAHREQFF. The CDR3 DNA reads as TGTGCCAGCAGTGGAGGGCTAGCCCACAGGGAGCAGTTCTTC.

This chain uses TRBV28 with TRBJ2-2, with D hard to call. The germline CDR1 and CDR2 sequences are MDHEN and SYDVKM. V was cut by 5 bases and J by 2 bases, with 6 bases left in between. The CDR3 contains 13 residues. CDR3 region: CASSGFNTGELFF. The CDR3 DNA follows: TGTGCCAGCAGTGGGTTCAACACCGGGGAGCTGTTTTTT.

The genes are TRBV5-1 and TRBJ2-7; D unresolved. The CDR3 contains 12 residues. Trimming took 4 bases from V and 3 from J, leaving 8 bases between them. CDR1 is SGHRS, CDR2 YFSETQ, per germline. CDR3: CASSVVGYEQYF. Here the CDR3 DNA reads TGCGCCAGCAGCGTAGTTGGCTACGAGCAGTACTTC.

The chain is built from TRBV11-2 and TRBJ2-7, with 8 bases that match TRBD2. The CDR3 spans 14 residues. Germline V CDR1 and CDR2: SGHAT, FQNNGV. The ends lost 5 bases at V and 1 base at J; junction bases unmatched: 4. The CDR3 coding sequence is TGTGCCAGCAGCCTTAGCGGGGATTCCTACGAGCAGTACTTC. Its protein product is CASSLSGDSYEQYF.

CDR3 protein: CASSVGRLGDEQFF. The CDR3 coding sequence is TGTGCCAGCAGCGTCGGCCGACTGGGGGATGAGCAGTTCTTC. The chain employs TRBV9 and TRBJ2-1, with D perhaps being TRBD1 or TRBD2 (5 bases each). Germline lookup yields CDR1 SGDLS and CDR2 YYNGEE. Trimming left V 2 bases short and J 8 bases short, with 14 bases between. CDR3 size: 14 residues.